Listed here are 8 T cell receptor beta chains from one sample, sequenced in a study of shared clonotypes between healthy human individuals (dated by TCRdb to the early 2020s). Library preparation employed the immunoSEQ multiplex PCR assay. TCRdb's version of the immuneACCESS table is confined to in-frame rearrangements and falls short of the full clone set. An unresolved V gene accounts for under half of the shortfall where checked; the remainder is of unknown origin. For this sample there are fewer than 1.6 million clones; approximately 98.5% appear just once. Roughly 0.36% of the sample lies in the top ten. Source material: naive CD4+ T cells sorted from blood. This specimen's cell subset or site label, per the study, means: CD45RA+ positively selected. Source of these receptors: a man under 40 in good health.

This rearrangement joins TRBV6-4 to TRBJ2-3, with unresolved D. Per the germline V gene, CDR1 is MRHNA and CDR2 is SNTAGT. This CDR3 region has 14 residues. Trimming pared 4 bases from V and 0 bases from J, leaving 8 bases between. The CDR3 DNA follows: TGTGCCAGCAGTGTCGAGGACAGCACAGATACGCAGTATTTT. This encodes CASSVEDSTDTQYF.

V is TRBV7-2 and J is TRBJ1-1; D perhaps matches TRBD1 (6 bases). CDR3 length equals 15 residues. Trimming pared 2 bases from V and 3 bases from J, leaving 13 bases between. Germline CDR1 reads SGHTA; CDR2 reads FQGNSA. The CDR3 sequence: CASSLLWGADTEAFF. CDR3 DNA sequence: TGTGCCAGCAGCTTACTTTGGGGGGCGGACACTGAAGCTTTCTTT.

The genes are TRBV7-2 and TRBJ1-5; no definite D call. The V gene's germline CDR1 is SGHTA and CDR2 FQGNSA. The CDR3 consists of 14 residues. Trimming removed 1 base from V and 7 bases from J, with 11 bases in between. The CDR3 DNA is TGTGCCAGCAGCTTAGTCCTTTCCGGGCAGCCCCAGCATTTT. Residues: CASSLVLSGQPQHF. Full variable domain (rest looked up from reference TRBV7-2 and TRBJ1-5): GAGVSQSPSNKVTEKGKDVELRCDPISGHTALYWYRQSLGQGLEFLIYFQGNSAPDKSGLPSDRFSAERTGGSVSTLTIQRTQQEDSAVYLCASSLVLSGQPQHFGDGTRLSIL.

The chain recombines TRBV6-1 with TRBJ2-3; TRBD1 aligns across 9 bases. Germline CDR1 and CDR2: MNHNS and SASEGT. V was pared by 4 bases and J by 3 bases, with 5 bases of the junction left unmatched. The CDR3 totals 15 residues. For the CDR3, the DNA is TGTGCCAGCAGTGGGGACAGGGCCCGGACAGATACGCAGTATTTT. As protein: CASSGDRARTDTQYF.

The chain recombines TRBV28 with TRBJ2-3; 11 bases agree with TRBD2. This CDR3 spans 18 amino acids. Germline V lookup: CDR1 MDHEN, CDR2 SYDVKM. V dropped 5 bases and J dropped 0; count of bases not matched to a gene: 10. CDR3 sequence (DNA): TGTGCCAGCAGTCCATGGACTAGCGGGCGAAGAAGCACAGATACGCAGTATTTT. Translated, it gives CASSPWTSGRRSTDTQYF. Looking up the rest from reference TRBV28 and TRBJ2-3 gives the full variable domain: DVKVTQSSRYLVKRTGEKVFLECVQDMDHENMFWYRQDPGLGLRLIYFSYDVKMKEKGDIPEGYSVSREKKERFSLILESASTNQTSMYLCASSPWTSGRRSTDTQYFGPGTRLTVL.

V is TRBV18 and J is TRBJ2-7; TRBD1 might be the D (6 bases). V was shortened by 3 bases and J by 2 bases, with 14 bases between the two germline ends. The germline V gene encodes CDR1 KGHSH and CDR2 LQKENI. The length of the CDR3 is 15 residues. CDR3 DNA sequence: TGTGCCAGCTCACCTATACCGGGACAAGCCTACGAGCAGTACTTC. Amino acid sequence: CASSPIPGQAYEQYF.

The CDR3 coding sequence is TGCGCCAGCAGCTTTTGGGCGTCCCCCGAGAGAACTGAAGCTTTCTTT. This encodes CASSFWASPERTEAFF. The gene calls are TRBV5-1 and TRBJ1-1; D not certain. V was trimmed by 2 bases and J by 5 bases, leaving 19 bases between them. The CDR3 sequence is 16 residues long. Germline loops: CDR1 SGHRS, CDR2 YFSETQ. The variable domain in full, completed from reference TRBV5-1 and TRBJ1-1, reads KAGVTQTPRYLIKTRGQQVTLSCSPISGHRSVSWYQQTPGQGLQFLFEYFSETQRNKGNFPGRFSGRQFSNSRSEMNVSTLELGDSALYLCASSFWASPERTEAFFGQGTRLTVV.

This chain uses TRBV18 with TRBJ1-1; D unclear. Trimming cost V 4 bases and J 8 bases, with 11 bases left between them. The CDR3 covers 12 residues. Germline-derived CDR1 and CDR2 are KGHSH and LQKENI. The CDR3 here is CASSRILQEAFF. Written as DNA, the CDR3 is TGTGCCAGCTCACGGATACTCCAGGAAGCTTTCTTT.